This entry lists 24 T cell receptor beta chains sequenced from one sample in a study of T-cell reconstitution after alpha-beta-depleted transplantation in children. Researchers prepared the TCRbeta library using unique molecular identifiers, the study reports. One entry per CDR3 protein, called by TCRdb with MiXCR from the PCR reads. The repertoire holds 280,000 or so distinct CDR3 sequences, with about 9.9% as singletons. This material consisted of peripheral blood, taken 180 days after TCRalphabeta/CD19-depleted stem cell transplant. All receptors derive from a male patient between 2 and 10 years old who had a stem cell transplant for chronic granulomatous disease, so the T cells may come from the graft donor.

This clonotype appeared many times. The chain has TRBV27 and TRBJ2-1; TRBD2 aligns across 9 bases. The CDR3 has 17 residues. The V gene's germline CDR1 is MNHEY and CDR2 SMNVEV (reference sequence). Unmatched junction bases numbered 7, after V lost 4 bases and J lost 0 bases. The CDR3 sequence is CASSSLAGLTSYNEQFF. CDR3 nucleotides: TGTGCCAGCAGTTCTCTAGCGGGACTGACCTCCTACAATGAGCAGTTCTTC.

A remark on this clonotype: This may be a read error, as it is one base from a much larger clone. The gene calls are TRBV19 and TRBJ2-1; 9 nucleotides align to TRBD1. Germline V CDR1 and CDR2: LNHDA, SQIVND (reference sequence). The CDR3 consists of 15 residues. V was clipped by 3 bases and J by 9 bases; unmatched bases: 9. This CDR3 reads CASSIVDRGGPEQFF. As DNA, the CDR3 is TGTGCCAGTAGTATCGTCGACAGGGGGGGTCCTGAGCAGTTCTTC.

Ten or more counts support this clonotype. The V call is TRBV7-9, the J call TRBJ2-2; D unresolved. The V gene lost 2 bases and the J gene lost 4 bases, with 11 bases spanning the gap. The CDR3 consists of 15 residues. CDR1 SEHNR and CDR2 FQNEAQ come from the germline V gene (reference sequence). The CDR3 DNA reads TGTGCCAGCAGCTTAATCCAGCTTCGCACCGGGGAGCTGTTTTTT. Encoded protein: CASSLIQLRTGELFF.

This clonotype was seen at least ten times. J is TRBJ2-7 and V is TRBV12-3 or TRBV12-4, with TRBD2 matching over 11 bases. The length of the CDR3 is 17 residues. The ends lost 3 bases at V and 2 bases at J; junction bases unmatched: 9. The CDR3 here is CASSLGTSGIPPYEQYF. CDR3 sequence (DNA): TGTGCCAGCAGTTTGGGGACTAGCGGCATTCCCCCCTACGAGCAGTACTTC.

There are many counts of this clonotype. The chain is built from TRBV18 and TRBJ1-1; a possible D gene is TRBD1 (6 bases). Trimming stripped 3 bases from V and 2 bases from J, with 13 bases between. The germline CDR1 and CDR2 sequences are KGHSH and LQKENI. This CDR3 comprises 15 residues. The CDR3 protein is CASSPQGTHNTEAFF. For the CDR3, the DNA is TGTGCCAGCTCACCGCAAGGGACACATAACACTGAAGCTTTCTTT. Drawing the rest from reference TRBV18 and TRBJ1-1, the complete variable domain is NAGVMQNPRHLVRRRGQEARLRCSPMKGHSHVYWYRQLPEEGLKFMVYLQKENIIDESGMPKERFSAEFPKEGPSILRIQQVVRGDSAAYFCASSPQGTHNTEAFFGQGTRLTVV.

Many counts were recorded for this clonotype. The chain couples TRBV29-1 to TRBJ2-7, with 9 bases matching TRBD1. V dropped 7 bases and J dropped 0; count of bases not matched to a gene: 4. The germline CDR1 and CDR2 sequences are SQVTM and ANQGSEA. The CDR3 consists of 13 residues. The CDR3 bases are TGCAGCGCTTGGACAGGGGCCTCCTACGAGCAGTACTTC. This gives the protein CSAWTGASYEQYF.

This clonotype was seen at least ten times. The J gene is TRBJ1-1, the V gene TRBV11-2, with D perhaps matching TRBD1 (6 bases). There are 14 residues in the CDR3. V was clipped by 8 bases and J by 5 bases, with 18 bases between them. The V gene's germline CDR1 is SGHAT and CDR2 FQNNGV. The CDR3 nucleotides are TGTGCCAGCGGATCAACAGGGAGGTCTACTGAAGCTTTCTTT. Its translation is CASGSTGRSTEAFF.

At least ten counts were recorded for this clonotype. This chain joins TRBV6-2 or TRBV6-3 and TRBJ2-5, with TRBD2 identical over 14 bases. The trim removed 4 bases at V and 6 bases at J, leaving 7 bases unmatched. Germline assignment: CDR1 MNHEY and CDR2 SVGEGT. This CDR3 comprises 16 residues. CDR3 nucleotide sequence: TGTGCCAGCAGTTCCCCCGGGACTAGCGGGAGAAAGACCCAGTACTTC. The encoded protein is CASSSPGTSGRKTQYF.

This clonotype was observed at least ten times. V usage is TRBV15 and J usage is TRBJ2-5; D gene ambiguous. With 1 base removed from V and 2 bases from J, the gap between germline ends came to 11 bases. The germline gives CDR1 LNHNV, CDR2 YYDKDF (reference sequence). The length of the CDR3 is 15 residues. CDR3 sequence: CATSRGNGVQETQYF. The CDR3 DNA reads TGTGCCACCAGCAGAGGCAACGGAGTTCAAGAGACCCAGTACTTC.

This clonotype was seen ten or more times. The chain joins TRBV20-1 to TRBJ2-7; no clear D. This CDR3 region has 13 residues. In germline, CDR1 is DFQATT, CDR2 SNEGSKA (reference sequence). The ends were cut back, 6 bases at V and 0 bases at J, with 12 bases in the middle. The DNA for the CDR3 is TGCAGTGCGACACTACCCCCCTCCTACGAGCAGTACTTC. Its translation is CSATLPPSYEQYF.

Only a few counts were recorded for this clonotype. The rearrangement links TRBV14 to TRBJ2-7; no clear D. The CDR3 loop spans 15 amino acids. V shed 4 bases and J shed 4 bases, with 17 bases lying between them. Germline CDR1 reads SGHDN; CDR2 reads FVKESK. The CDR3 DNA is TGTGCCAGCAGCCCGGTGGCGGAGCCCCCGTACGAGCAGTACTTC. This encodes CASSPVAEPPYEQYF.

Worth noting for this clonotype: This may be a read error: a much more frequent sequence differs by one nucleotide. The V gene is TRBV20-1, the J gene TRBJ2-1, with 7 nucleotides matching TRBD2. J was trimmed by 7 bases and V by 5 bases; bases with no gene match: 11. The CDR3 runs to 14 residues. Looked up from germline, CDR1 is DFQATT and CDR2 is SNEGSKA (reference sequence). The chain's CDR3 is CSARAGREPNEQFF. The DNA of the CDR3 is TGCAGTGCTCGTGCCGGGCGGGAGCCGAATGAGCAGTTCTTC.

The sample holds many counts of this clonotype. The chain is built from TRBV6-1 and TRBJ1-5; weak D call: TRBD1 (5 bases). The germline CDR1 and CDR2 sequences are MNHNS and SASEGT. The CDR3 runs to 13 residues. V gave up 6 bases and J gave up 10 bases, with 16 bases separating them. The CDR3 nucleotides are TGTGCCAGCAGACCTGACAGCCTGGGTCCCCAGCATTTT. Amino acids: CASRPDSLGPQHF.

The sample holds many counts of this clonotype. CDR3 DNA: TGTGCCAGCAGTCTCGGGTCGGCGTTTAATCAAGAGACCCAGTACTTC. This sequence encodes CASSLGSAFNQETQYF. The chain has TRBV12-3 or TRBV12-4 and TRBJ2-5, with D uncertain. The CDR3 runs to 16 residues. With 5 bases removed from V and 2 bases from J, the gap between germline ends came to 18 bases.

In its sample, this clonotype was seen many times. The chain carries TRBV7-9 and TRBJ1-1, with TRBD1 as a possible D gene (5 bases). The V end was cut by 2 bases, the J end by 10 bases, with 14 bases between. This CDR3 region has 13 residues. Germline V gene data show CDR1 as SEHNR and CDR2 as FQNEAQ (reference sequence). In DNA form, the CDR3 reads TGTGCCAGCAGCTTATCACTCAGGGAGGGAGCTTTCTTT. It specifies CASSLSLREGAFF.

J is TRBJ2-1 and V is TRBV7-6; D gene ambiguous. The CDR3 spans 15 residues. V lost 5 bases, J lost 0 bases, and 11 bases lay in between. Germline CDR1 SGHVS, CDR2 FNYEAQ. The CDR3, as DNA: TGTGCCAGCAGCCCCCGGTGGTACTCCTACAATGAGCAGTTCTTC. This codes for CASSPRWYSYNEQFF.

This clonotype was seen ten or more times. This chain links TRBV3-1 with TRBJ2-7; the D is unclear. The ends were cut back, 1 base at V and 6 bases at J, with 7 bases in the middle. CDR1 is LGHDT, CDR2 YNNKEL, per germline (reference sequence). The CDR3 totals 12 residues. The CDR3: CASSQVGLEQYF. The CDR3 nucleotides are TGTGCCAGCAGCCAAGTAGGTCTCGAGCAGTACTTC.

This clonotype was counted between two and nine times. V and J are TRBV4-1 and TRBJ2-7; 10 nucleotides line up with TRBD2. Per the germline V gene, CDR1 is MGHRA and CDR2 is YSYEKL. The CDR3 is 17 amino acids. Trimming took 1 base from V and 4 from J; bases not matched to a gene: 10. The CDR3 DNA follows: TGCGCCAGCAGCCAAGCGCCCTTTAGCGGGAGGAGGTACGAGCAGTACTTC. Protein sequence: CASSQAPFSGRRYEQYF.

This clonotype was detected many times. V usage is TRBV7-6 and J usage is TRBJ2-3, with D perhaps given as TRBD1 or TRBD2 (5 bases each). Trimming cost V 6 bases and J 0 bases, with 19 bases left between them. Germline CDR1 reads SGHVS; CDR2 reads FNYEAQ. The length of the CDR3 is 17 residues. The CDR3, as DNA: TGTGCCAGCAGGCCTTTTCAGGGAGATGTAAGCACAGATACGCAGTATTTT. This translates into CASRPFQGDVSTDTQYF.

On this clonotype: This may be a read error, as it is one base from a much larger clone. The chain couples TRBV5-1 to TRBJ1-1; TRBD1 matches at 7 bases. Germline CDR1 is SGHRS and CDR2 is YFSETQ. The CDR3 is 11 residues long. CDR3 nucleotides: TGCACCAGCAGCGAGACAGGGAGAGCTTTCTTT. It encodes CTSSETGRAFF.

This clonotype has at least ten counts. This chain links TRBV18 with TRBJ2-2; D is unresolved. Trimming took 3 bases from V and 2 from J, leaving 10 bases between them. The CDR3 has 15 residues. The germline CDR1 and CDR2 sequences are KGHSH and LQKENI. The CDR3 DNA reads TGTGCCAGCTCACCCGTACAGACCAACACCGGGGAGCTGTTTTTT. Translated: CASSPVQTNTGELFF.

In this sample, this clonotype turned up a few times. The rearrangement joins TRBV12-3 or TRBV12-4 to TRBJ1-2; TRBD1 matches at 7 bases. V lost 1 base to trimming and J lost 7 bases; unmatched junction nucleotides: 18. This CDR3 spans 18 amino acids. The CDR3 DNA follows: TGTGCCAGCAGTTTAGGTCGCAGGGGGATTCCCATTACTAGTGGCTACACCTTC. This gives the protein CASSLGRRGIPITSGYTF.

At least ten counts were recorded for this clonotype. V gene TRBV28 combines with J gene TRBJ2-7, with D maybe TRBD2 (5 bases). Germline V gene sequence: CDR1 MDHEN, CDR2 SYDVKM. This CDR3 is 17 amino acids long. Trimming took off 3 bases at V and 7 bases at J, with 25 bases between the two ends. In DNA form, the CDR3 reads TGTGCCAGCAGTTTGATAGCAAAAAAGTCGACGGGAACAGAGCAGTACTTC. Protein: CASSLIAKKSTGTEQYF.

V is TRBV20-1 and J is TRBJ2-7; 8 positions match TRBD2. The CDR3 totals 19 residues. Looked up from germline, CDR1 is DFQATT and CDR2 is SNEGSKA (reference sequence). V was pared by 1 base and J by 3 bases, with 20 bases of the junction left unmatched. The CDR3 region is CSARAPGDSGNPINYEQYF. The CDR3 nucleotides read TGCAGTGCTAGAGCCCCCGGAGATAGCGGGAACCCGATTAACTACGAGCAGTACTTC.